The rows below give T cell receptor beta chains drawn from one sample of a study of blood T cells in healthy people across ages. MiXCR, applied by TCRdb to the 5' RACE reads, yields one record per CDR3 protein. The data hold roughly 800,000 distinct CDR3 sequences, with roughly 64% observed a single time. Input material: blood. These receptors were taken from a man aged 25-45 years in good health. Both conserved end residues are part of each CDR3. The D gene is left open where the match is weak. A clone size is listed for some rows: how often the clone was seen (once, few, many), or a class if it is expanded.

clone_size,v_call,j_call,d_call,cdr3_aa,cdr3_nt
-,TRBV20-1,TRBJ2-1,TRBD1,CSARLAGTGGLREQFF,TGCAGTGCTAGATTGGCCGGGACAGGGGGACTCCGGGAGCAGTTCTTC
-,TRBV15,TRBJ2-5,-,CATSRDAGVGEETQYF,TGTGCCACCAGCAGAGATGCCGGTGTCGGTGAAGAGACCCAGTACTTC
-,TRBV11-1,TRBJ2-5,-,CASSLSTFETQYF,TGTGCCAGCAGCTTATCGACGTTTGAGACCCAGTACTTC
few,TRBV29-1,TRBJ2-1,TRBD2,CSVGGGTSGYNEQFF,TGCAGCGTTGGGGGTGGGACTAGCGGTTACAATGAGCAGTTCTTC
few,TRBV20-1,TRBJ1-2,TRBD1,CSATPDRLPNTF,TGCAGTGCTACACCGGACAGGCTACCTAACACCTTC
few,TRBV6-2/TRBV6-3,TRBJ2-7,-,CASSYLGRYEQYF,TGTGCCAGCAGTTACTTAGGACGTTACGAGCAGTACTTC
-,TRBV27,TRBJ2-1,TRBD1,CTSSLSGQANEQFF,TGTACCAGCAGTTTATCTGGACAGGCCAATGAGCAGTTCTTC
-,TRBV6-1,TRBJ1-5,-,CASSDQVNQPQHF,TGTGCCAGCAGTGATCAGGTCAATCAGCCCCAGCATTTT
-,TRBV4-3,TRBJ2-3,TRBD2,CASSQDTGLAGGGADTQYF,TGCGCCAGCAGCCAAGACACAGGACTGGCGGGAGGAGGGGCAGATACGCAGTATTTT
-,TRBV20-1,TRBJ2-1,TRBD2,CSAKFFVGSGTPNEQFF,TGCAGTGCTAAGTTTTTCGTTGGTAGCGGGACGCCCAATGAGCAGTTCTTC
-,TRBV9,TRBJ2-7,-,CASSVDHRSYEQYF,TGTGCCAGCAGCGTAGATCACAGGAGTTACGAGCAGTACTTC
-,TRBV6-1,TRBJ1-6,-,CASSDGTHYSPLHF,TGTGCCAGCAGTGATGGGACACACTATTCACCCCTCCACTTT
-,TRBV20-1,TRBJ1-2,-,CSARDLQETNYGYTF,TGCAGTGCTAGAGATCTACAGGAAACTAACTATGGCTACACCTTC
-,TRBV20-1,TRBJ2-7,-,CSAIRIQNSCEQYF,TGCAGTGCTATTCGCATACAGAACTCCTGCGAGCAGTACTTC
many,TRBV29-1,TRBJ2-1,TRBD1,CSVSRDRGWNEQFF,TGCAGCGTATCCCGGGACAGGGGGTGGAATGAGCAGTTCTTC
-,TRBV20-1,TRBJ2-7,-,CSARAQEGNTYEQYF,TGCAGTGCTAGAGCGCAAGAAGGGAACACCTACGAGCAGTACTTC
few,TRBV6-6,TRBJ2-1,TRBD2,CASSLSGISYNEQFF,TGTGCCAGCAGTCTAAGCGGGATTTCCTACAATGAGCAGTTCTTC
-,TRBV9,TRBJ2-2,-,CASSAYLTGELFF,TGTGCCAGCAGCGCGTACCTCACCGGGGAGCTGTTTTTT
-,TRBV20-1,TRBJ2-7,-,CSAGGDSYEQYF,TGCAGTGCCGGCGGCGATTCCTACGAGCAGTACTTC
few,TRBV29-1,TRBJ2-7,TRBD2,CSVVGLDYEQYF,TGCAGCGTTGTGGGACTAGATTACGAGCAGTACTTC
-,TRBV5-4,TRBJ1-1,-,CASSFSGGDTEAFF,TGTGCCAGCAGCTTTAGCGGGGGGGACACTGAAGCTTTCTTT
-,TRBV10-3,TRBJ2-3,TRBD2,CAIKVREGTDTQYF,TGTGCCATCAAGGTTCGGGAGGGGACAGATACGCAGTATTTT
-,TRBV12-3/TRBV12-4,TRBJ2-3,TRBD2,CASSCRAGGKETQYF,TGTGCCAGCAGTTGTAGGGCGGGAGGCAAAGAGACCCAGTACTTT
-,TRBV27,TRBJ2-6,TRBD1,CASSSDRGRGANVLTF,TGTGCCAGCAGTAGTGACAGGGGGCGAGGGGCCAACGTCCTGACTTTC
-,TRBV6-5,TRBJ1-3,-,CASRAIRRQVGNTIYF,TGTGCCAGCAGGGCGATAAGGAGGCAAGTTGGAAACACCATATATTTT
-,TRBV29-1,TRBJ1-2,TRBD1,CSVWPRPGTGDGYTF,TGCAGCGTTTGGCCCAGACCCGGGACAGGGGATGGCTACACCTTC
-,TRBV2,TRBJ2-1,-,CASRGGRSSYNEQFF,TGTGCCAGTCGGGGTGGACGGAGCTCCTACAATGAGCAGTTCTTC
-,TRBV28,TRBJ2-3,-,CASSALAPSTDTQYF,TGTGCCAGCAGCGCTCTAGCGCCGAGCACAGATACGCAGTATTTT
few,TRBV7-2,TRBJ2-3,-,CASSLVGAGGTDTQYF,TGTGCCAGCAGCTTAGTTGGGGCAGGCGGCACAGATACGCAGTATTTT
-,TRBV2,TRBJ2-3,-,CASSVPRALTDTQYF,TGTGCCAGCAGCGTCCCGCGAGCCCTCACAGATACGCAGTATTTT
few,TRBV7-2,TRBJ2-3,TRBD2,CASSQAGGLVDTQYF,TGTGCCAGCAGCCAAGCGGGAGGGCTGGTAGATACGCAGTATTTT
-,TRBV4-2,TRBJ2-1,TRBD2,CASSQRASGGAPYNEQFF,TGTGCCAGCAGCCAGAGGGCTAGCGGGGGGGCCCCATACAATGAGCAGTTCTTC
few,TRBV4-2,TRBJ2-1,-,CASSQEWGSGEQFF,TGTGCCAGCAGCCAAGAGTGGGGGTCGGGTGAGCAGTTCTTC
-,TRBV2,TRBJ1-5,-,CASKASGHNNQPQHF,TGTGCCAGCAAGGCATCGGGACACAACAATCAGCCCCAGCATTTT
-,TRBV7-2,TRBJ2-3,-,CASSSGRGGTQYF,TGTGCCAGCAGCTCCGGTCGCGGTGGTACGCAGTATTTT
few,TRBV28,TRBJ1-2,-,CASSARGGYTF,TGTGCCAGCTCCGCCAGGGGCGGCTACACCTTC
-,TRBV20-1,TRBJ1-4,-,CSARQGREKLFF,TGCAGTGCTAGACAGGGACGGGAAAAACTGTTTTTT
-,TRBV20-1,TRBJ2-6,-,CSARVFGGLTGANVLTF,TGCAGTGCTAGAGTCTTTGGGGGGCTAACTGGGGCCAACGTCCTGACTTTC
-,TRBV28,TRBJ2-7,-,CASSFRRVTNYEQYF,TGTGCCAGCAGTTTCCGCAGGGTGACCAACTACGAGCAGTACTTC
once,TRBV4-1,TRBJ2-5,-,CASSPRVGEETQYF,TGCGCCAGCAGCCCCAGGGTGGGGGAAGAGACCCAGTACTTC
-,TRBV29-1,TRBJ2-5,-,CSVDRETQYF,TGCAGCGTTGATCGGGAGACCCAGTACTTC
-,TRBV5-6,TRBJ1-2,-,CASNPRSGGYGYTF,TGTGCCAGCAACCCCCGGTCTGGGGGCTATGGCTACACCTTC
once,TRBV7-2,TRBJ2-7,-,CANSPDGYEQYF,TGTGCCAACAGCCCCGACGGGTACGAGCAGTACTTC
-,TRBV20-1,TRBJ1-2,TRBD1,CSANRDSPVGTF,TGCAGTGCAAACCGGGACAGTCCGGTGGGCACCTTC
-,TRBV7-8,TRBJ2-7,-,CASSLGGSRFPYF,TGTGCCAGCAGCTTAGGAGGGTCACGGTTCCCGTACTTC
-,TRBV7-2,TRBJ2-1,TRBD2,CASSRGGGIRASKQFF,TGTGCCAGCAGTCGGGGCGGGGGGATCCGAGCTAGTAAGCAGTTCTTC
-,TRBV27,TRBJ2-6,-,CASSFRTAGAGANVLTF,TGTGCCAGCAGTTTCAGGACTGCGGGTGCTGGGGCCAACGTCCTGACTTTC
-,TRBV4-3,TRBJ2-4,TRBD2,CASSPSSGQNIQYF,TGCGCCAGCAGCCCTTCTAGCGGACAAAACATTCAGTACTTC
-,TRBV5-1,TRBJ1-2,TRBD1,CASRPNPGQGRDGYTF,TGCGCCAGCAGACCAAACCCGGGACAGGGGAGAGATGGCTACACCTTC